This TCR beta chain was retrieved from a study of blood T cell repertoires in COVID-19. Study overall: The samples span acute and convalescent COVID-19 from the United States, Italy and Spain.

Only one count was recorded for this clone. Per the original methods: Reference gene primer amplification in the assay estimated nucleated cell counts. Clones were read by immunoSEQ multiplex PCR, and TCRdb kept only the in-frame ones, dropping some. V and J calls and clone size are those listed in that table; D and trimming were worked out from the DNA. The sample lists about 350,000 clones; roughly 84% were seen once. The V gene's germline CDR1 is SGHNT and CDR2 YYREEE (reference sequence). This CDR3 is built from 14 residues. After removal of 5 bases from V and 1 base from J, the junction contained 2 bases not matched to a gene. Across about two dozen US areas, participants ranged in age from roughly 18 to 95 years.

This sequence was found in a woman aged 30 to 39 who had recovered from COVID-19. V usage is TRBV5-4 and J usage is TRBJ2-7, with 11 bases matching TRBD1. The sequenced material came from PBMCs or T cells enriched from blood (not recorded which). The CDR3 DNA sequence: TGTGCCAGCAGTGGGGACAGGGGGTCCTACGAGCAGTACTTC. It yields the protein CASSGDRGSYEQYF. The whole variable domain, remainder taken from reference TRBV5-4 and TRBJ2-7, is ETGVTQSPTHLIKTRGQQVTLRCSSQSGHNTVSWYQQALGQGPQFIFQYYREEENGRGNFPPRFSGLQFPNYSSELNVNALELDDSALYLCASSGDRGSYEQYFGPGTRLTVT.